This T cell receptor (beta chain) emerged from a study of blood T cells in healthy people across ages. A second PCR of about 6 to 12 cycles used a sample-barcoded 5' primer and a J-beta primer mix. In TCRdb, the 5' RACE reads were re-called with MiXCR into one record per CDR3 protein. This repertoire shows some 900,000 distinct CDR3 sequences, approximately 49% found once; its top ten account for roughly 13%. V shed 6 bases, J shed 6 bases, and the junction held 8 bases outside the gene matches. The CDR3 sequence is 14 residues long. Germline CDR1 and CDR2: MGHRA and YSYEKL. Sequencing input: blood. The receptor was isolated from a man aged 25-45 years in good health. This sequence joins TRBV4-1 and TRBJ2-1, with 7 bases aligning to TRBD2. The CDR3 sequence: CASRSGTYSNEQFF. The CDR3 DNA sequence: TGCGCCAGCAGAAGCGGGACTTACAGCAATGAGCAGTTCTTC.